A few counts support the clone carrying this T cell receptor beta chain. Cohort placement rested on clinical history that participants reported themselves. Either two negative PCRs, clearance, or symptom resolution qualified Cohort 3 donors as recovered. This sample is part of a study of blood T cell repertoires in COVID-19. Study-wide context: Some COVID-19 samples were acute and others convalescent; all came from the United States, Italy and Spain.

The data were produced by immunoSEQ multiplex PCR, yet TCRdb's version contains in-frame clones alone and is incomplete. The sample yields some 340,000 clones, around 87% seen once. V dropped 1 base and J dropped 4 bases, with 7 bases sitting between them. CDR3 length: 13 amino acids. The V gene's germline CDR1 is SEHNR and CDR2 FQNEAQ (reference sequence). The clonotype comes from a woman in her 30s who had recovered from COVID-19. The sample taken for sequencing was PBMCs or T cells enriched from blood (not recorded which). The chain employs TRBV7-9 and TRBJ1-2, with D unresolved. The chain's CDR3 is CASSLVEFYGYTF. CDR3 DNA: TGTGCCAGCAGCTTAGTTGAGTTCTATGGCTACACCTTC.